The 12 T cell receptor beta chains in this list originate from one sample, sequenced in a study of CD8 T cells in ankylosing spondylitis. Study conclusions and caveats: Ankylosing spondylitis blood seemed to carry a telltale TCR beta motif made of fewer than ten highly homologous variants.

Antigen specificity for these receptors is unknown. TCRdb reprocessed the 5' RACE reads via MiXCR and lists one record per CDR3 protein. The sample includes around 770,000 distinct CDR3 sequences, around 20% of them seen just once. The sequenced sample was blood, either unsorted or a sorted T cell fraction (not recorded which). The receptors derive from a male donor with ankylosing spondylitis.

This clonotype was picked up a small number of times. This chain connects TRBV12-3 or TRBV12-4 to TRBJ1-2; unclear D gene. The CDR3 covers 14 residues. The V end was cut by 5 bases, the J end by 8 bases, with 18 bases between. The CDR3 region is CASSRHPGKVGYTF. DNA of the CDR3: TGTGCCAGCAGTCGCCATCCGGGGAAAGTGGGCTACACCTTC.

This chain joins TRBV3-1 and TRBJ1-5; tentatively, D is TRBD1 (5 bases). Germline CDR1 is LGHDT and CDR2 is YNNKEL (reference sequence). The length of the CDR3 is 14 residues. Trimming took 4 bases from V and 9 from J, leaving 16 bases between them. The CDR3 region is CASSPRRAVGPQHF. The CDR3 DNA follows: TGTGCCAGCAGCCCCCGCAGGGCCGTGGGGCCCCAGCATTTT.

The CDR3 DNA is TGTGCCAGCAGCAGGGACTGGCAAGAGACCCAGTACTTC. Amino acids: CASSRDWQETQYF. This sequence joins TRBV9 and TRBJ2-5; a possible D gene is TRBD2 (6 bases). V was cut by 4 bases and J by 2 bases, with 9 bases left in between. Germline CDR1 is SGDLS and CDR2 is YYNGEE. There are 13 residues in the CDR3.

The gene calls are TRBV5-5 and TRBJ2-5, with 10 bases lining up with TRBD2. Trimming took 0 bases from V and 5 from J; bases not matched to a gene: 1. Germline assignment: CDR1 SGHKS and CDR2 YYEKEE (reference sequence). This CDR3 comprises 14 residues. The CDR3, as DNA: TGTGCCAGCAGCTTGGGAGCGGGGGGGGAGACCCAGTACTTC. This encodes CASSLGAGGETQYF.

This clonotype was detected a few times. This chain uses TRBV7-6 with TRBJ2-1; 7 bases match TRBD2. V lost 5 bases and J lost 9; bases outside the gene matches: 7. The germline gives CDR1 SGHVS, CDR2 FNYEAQ. The CDR3 totals 13 residues. The CDR3 DNA follows: TGTGCCAGCAGCCACGGGGGGTTGGGTGAGCAGTTCTTC. Amino acids: CASSHGGLGEQFF. The full variable domain, rest sourced from reference TRBV7-6 and TRBJ2-1, is GAGVSQSPRYKVTKRGQDVALRCDPISGHVSLYWYRQALGQGPEFLTYFNYEAQQDKSGLPNDRFSAERPEGSISTLTIQRTEQRDSAMYRCASSHGGLGEQFFGPGTRLTVL.

This clonotype has only a few counts. The chain joins TRBV4-3 to TRBJ2-1; 11 bases line up with TRBD2. Germline CDR1 is LGHNA and CDR2 is YSLEER. The V gene end was trimmed by 1 base and the J gene end by 4 bases; junction bases not matched to a gene: 6. The CDR3 is 17 amino acids. CDR3: CASSQGRLAGTYNEQFF. CDR3 nucleotides: TGCGCCAGCAGCCAAGGGAGACTAGCGGGGACGTACAATGAGCAGTTCTTC.

This clonotype turned up a few times. V gene TRBV20-1 combines with J gene TRBJ1-2, with 8 positions matching TRBD1. Trimming at V came to 4 bases and at J to 6 bases, leaving 10 bases not matched to a gene. This CDR3 contains 14 residues. Germline V gene data show CDR1 as DFQATT and CDR2 as SNEGSKA (reference sequence). CDR3 sequence reads: CSAIRQGLGHGYTF. CDR3 nucleotides: TGCAGTGCTATCCGACAGGGGCTCGGTCATGGCTACACCTTC.

This clonotype was seen a few times. V is TRBV5-1 and J is TRBJ1-4; 7 bases align to TRBD1. The CDR3 length is 15 residues. In germline, CDR1 is SGHRS, CDR2 YFSETQ. J was trimmed by 7 bases and V by 2 bases; bases with no gene match: 8. The chain's CDR3 is CASSFSGGTAEKLFF. CDR3 DNA: TGCGCCAGCAGCTTCTCGGGCGGGACAGCTGAAAAACTGTTTTTT.

This clonotype was recorded a few times. The chain employs TRBV15 and TRBJ2-7; D perhaps matches TRBD1 (5 bases). The V end lost 1 base, the J end lost 4 bases, and 17 bases lay between the germline ends. Germline values: CDR1 LNHNV, CDR2 YYDKDF (reference sequence). The CDR3 has 16 residues. The CDR3 DNA reads as TGTGCCACCAGCAGAGGAAATGGGGCAGGCGATTACGAGCAGTACTTC. The encoded protein is CATSRGNGAGDYEQYF.

The genes are TRBV6-2 or TRBV6-3 and TRBJ2-2, with 8 bases lining up with TRBD2. Per the germline V gene, CDR1 is MNHEY and CDR2 is SVGEGT. With 8 bases clipped from V and 8 bases from J, the junction kept 10 bases outside the gene matches. This CDR3 is 14 amino acids long. CDR3 region: CASGDGRAKGELFF. The CDR3, as DNA: TGTGCCAGCGGTGACGGGAGGGCAAAAGGGGAGCTGTTTTTT.

In its sample, this clonotype was seen a few times. The CDR3 is CASSYMTGTTNEKLFF. The CDR3 DNA is TGTGCCAGCAGCTATATGACAGGGACGACTAATGAAAAACTGTTTTTT. This sequence joins TRBV7-8 and TRBJ1-4, with 7 bases that match TRBD1. The ends lost 4 bases at V and 2 bases at J; junction bases unmatched: 7. Germline values: CDR1 SGHVS, CDR2 FQNEAQ. The length of the CDR3 is 16 residues.

V gene TRBV5-4 combines with J gene TRBJ2-5; D possibly corresponds to TRBD1 (5 bases). Germline V lookup: CDR1 SGHNT, CDR2 YYREEE (reference sequence). V was trimmed by 6 bases and J by 2 bases, leaving 8 bases between them. The CDR3 length is 12 residues. Here the CDR3 reads CASNDRQETQYF. The CDR3 DNA follows: TGTGCCAGCAACGACAGACAAGAGACCCAGTACTTC.